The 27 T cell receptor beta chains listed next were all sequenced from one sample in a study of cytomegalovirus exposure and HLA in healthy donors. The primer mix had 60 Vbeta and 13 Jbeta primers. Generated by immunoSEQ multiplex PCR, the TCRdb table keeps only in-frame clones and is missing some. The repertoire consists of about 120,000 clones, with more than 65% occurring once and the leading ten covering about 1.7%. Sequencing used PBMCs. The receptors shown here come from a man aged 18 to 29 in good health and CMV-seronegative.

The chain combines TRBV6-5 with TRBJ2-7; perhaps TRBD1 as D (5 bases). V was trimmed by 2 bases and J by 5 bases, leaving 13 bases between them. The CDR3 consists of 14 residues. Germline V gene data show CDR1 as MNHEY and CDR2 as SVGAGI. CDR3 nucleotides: TGTGCCAGCAGTTACCAGGGTGAATCCCACGAGCAGTACTTC. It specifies CASSYQGESHEQYF.

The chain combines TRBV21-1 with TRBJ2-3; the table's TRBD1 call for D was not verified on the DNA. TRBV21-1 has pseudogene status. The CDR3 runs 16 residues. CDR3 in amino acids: CASSTWGQSPTDTQYF. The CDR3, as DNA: TGTGCCAGCAGCACCTGGGGACAGTCCCCCACAGATACGCAGTATTTT.

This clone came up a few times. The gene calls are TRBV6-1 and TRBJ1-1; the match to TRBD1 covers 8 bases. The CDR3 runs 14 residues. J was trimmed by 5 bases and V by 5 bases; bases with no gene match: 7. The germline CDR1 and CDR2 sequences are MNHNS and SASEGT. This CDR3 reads CASSSTGEGTEAFF. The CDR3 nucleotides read TGTGCCAGCAGTTCGACAGGGGAGGGGACTGAAGCTTTCTTT.

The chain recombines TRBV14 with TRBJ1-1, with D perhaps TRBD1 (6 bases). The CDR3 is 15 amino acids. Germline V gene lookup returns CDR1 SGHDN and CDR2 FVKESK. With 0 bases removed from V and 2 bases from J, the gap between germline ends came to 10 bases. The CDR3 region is CASSQEDRTNTEAFF. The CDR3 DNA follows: TGTGCCAGCAGCCAAGAAGACAGGACAAACACTGAAGCTTTCTTT. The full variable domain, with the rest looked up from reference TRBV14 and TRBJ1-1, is EAGVTQFPSHSVIEKGQTVTLRCDPISGHDNLYWYRRVMGKEIKFLLHFVKESKQDESGMPNNRFLAERTGGTYSTLKVQPAELEDSGVYFCASSQEDRTNTEAFFGQGTRLTVV.

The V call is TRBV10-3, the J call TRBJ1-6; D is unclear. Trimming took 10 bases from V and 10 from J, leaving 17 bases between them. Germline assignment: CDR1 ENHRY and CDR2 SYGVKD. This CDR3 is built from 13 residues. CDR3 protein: CATSLGEASPLHF. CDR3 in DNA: TGTGCCACTTCCTTGGGAGAGGCCTCACCCCTCCACTTT.

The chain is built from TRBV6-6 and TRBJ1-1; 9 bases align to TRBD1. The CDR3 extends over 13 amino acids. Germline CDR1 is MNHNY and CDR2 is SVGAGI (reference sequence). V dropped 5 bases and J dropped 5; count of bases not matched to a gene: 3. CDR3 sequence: CASSQGQGTEAFF. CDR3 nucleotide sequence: TGTGCCAGCAGTCAGGGACAGGGTACTGAAGCTTTCTTT.

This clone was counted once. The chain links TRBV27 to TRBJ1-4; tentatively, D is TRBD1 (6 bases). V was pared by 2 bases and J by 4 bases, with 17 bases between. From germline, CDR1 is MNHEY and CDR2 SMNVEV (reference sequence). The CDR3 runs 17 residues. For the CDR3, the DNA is TGTGCCAGCAGTTTACGTCCATGGGGGCAGAATAATGAAAAACTGTTTTTT. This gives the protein CASSLRPWGQNNEKLFF.

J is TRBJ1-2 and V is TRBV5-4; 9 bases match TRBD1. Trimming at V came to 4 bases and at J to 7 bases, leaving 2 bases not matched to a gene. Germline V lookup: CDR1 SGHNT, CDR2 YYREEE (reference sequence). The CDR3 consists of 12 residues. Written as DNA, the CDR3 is TGTGCCAGCAGCCGGACAGGGGTTGGCTACACCTTC. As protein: CASSRTGVGYTF.

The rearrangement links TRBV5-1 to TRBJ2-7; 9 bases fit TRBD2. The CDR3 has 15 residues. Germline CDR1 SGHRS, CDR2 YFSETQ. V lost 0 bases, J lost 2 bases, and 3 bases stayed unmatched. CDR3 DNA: TGCGCCAGCAGCTTGGAAGCGGGGGGTACCTACGAGCAGTACTTC. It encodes CASSLEAGGTYEQYF.

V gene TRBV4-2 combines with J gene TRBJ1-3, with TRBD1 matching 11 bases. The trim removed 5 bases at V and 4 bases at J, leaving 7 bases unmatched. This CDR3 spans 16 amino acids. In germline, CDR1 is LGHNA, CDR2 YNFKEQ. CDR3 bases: TGTGCCAGCAGCGACTGGGGACAGGGGGGAGGAAACACCATATATTTT. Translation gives CASSDWGQGGGNTIYF.

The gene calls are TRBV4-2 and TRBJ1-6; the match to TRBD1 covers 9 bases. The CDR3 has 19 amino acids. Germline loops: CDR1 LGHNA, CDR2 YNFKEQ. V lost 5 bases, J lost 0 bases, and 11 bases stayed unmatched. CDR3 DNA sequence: TGTGCCAGCAGCGAAATAACCGGGACAGGGTACTCCTATAATTCACCCCTCCACTTT. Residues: CASSEITGTGYSYNSPLHF.

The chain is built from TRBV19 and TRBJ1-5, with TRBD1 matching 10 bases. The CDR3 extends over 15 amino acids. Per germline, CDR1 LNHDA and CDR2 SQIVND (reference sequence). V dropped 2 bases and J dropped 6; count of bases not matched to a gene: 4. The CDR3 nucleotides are TGTGCCAGTAGTATATTAGGGACAGGGGTTCAGCCCCAGCATTTT. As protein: CASSILGTGVQPQHF.

The CDR3 region is CAISDLRGTDEQYF. The CDR3 bases are TGTGCCATCAGTGACCTAAGGGGAACCGACGAGCAGTACTTC. The gene calls are TRBV10-3 and TRBJ2-7; D might be TRBD1 (5 bases). The V gene lost 3 bases and the J gene lost 5 bases, with 14 bases spanning the gap. Germline-derived CDR1 and CDR2 are ENHRY and SYGVKD. CDR3 size: 14 residues.

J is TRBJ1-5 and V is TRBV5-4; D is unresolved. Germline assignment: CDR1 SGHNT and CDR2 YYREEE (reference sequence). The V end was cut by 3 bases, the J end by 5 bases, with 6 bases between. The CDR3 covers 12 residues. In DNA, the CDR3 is TGTGCCAGCAGCTCCCGGGATCAGCCCCAGCATTTT. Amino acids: CASSSRDQPQHF.

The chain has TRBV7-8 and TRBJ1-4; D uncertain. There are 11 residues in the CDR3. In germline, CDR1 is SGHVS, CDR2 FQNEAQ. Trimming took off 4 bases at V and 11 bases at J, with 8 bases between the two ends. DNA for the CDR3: TGTGCCAGCAGCTACGCCGGGAAACTGTTTTTT. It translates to CASSYAGKLFF.

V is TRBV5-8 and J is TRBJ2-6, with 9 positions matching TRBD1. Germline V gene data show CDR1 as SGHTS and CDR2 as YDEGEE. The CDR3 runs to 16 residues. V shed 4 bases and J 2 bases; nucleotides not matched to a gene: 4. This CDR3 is CASSLGQGPGANVLTF. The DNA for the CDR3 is TGTGCCAGCAGCCTGGGACAGGGACCTGGGGCCAACGTCCTGACTTTC.

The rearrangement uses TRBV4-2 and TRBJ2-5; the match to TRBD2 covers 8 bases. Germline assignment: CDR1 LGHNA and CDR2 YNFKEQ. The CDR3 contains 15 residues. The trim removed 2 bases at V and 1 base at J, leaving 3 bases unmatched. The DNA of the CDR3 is TGTGCCAGCAGCCAACAGCGGGGGACCCAAGAGACCCAGTACTTC. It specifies CASSQQRGTQETQYF.

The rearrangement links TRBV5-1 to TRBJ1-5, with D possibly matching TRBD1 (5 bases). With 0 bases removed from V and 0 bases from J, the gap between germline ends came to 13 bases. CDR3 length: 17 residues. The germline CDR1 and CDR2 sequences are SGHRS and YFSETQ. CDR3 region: CASSLVGGLDSNQPQHF. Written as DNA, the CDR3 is TGCGCCAGCAGCTTGGTTGGGGGACTTGATAGCAATCAGCCCCAGCATTTT. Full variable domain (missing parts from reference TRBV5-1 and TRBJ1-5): KAGVTQTPRYLIKTRGQQVTLSCSPISGHRSVSWYQQTPGQGLQFLFEYFSETQRNKGNFPGRFSGRQFSNSRSEMNVSTLELGDSALYLCASSLVGGLDSNQPQHFGDGTRLSIL.

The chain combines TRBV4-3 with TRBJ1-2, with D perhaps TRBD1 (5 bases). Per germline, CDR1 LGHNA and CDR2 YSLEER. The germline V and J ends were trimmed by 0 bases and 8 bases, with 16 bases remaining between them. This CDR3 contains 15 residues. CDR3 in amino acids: CASSQDQGIGSGYTF. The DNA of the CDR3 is TGCGCCAGCAGCCAAGATCAGGGAATCGGTTCGGGCTACACCTTC.

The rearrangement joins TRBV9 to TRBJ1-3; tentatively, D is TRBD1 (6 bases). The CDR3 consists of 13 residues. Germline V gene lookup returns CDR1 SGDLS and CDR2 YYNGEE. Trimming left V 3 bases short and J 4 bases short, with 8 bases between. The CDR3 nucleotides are TGTGCCAGCAGCGGGACAGAAGGAAACACCATATATTTT. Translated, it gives CASSGTEGNTIYF.

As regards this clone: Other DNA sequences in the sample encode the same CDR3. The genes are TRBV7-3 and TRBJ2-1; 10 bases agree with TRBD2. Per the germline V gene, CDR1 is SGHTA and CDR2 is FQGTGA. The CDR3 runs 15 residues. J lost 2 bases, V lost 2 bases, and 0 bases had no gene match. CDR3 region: CASSLGLAAYNEQFF. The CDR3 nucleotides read TGTGCCAGCAGCTTAGGACTAGCGGCCTACAATGAGCAGTTCTTC.

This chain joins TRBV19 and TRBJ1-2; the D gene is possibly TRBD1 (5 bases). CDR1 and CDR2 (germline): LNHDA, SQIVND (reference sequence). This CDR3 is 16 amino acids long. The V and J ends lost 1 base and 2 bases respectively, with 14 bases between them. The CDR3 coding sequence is TGTGCCAGTAGTATAGGAAGTACAGGTCCCAACTATGGCTACACCTTC. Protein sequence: CASSIGSTGPNYGYTF.

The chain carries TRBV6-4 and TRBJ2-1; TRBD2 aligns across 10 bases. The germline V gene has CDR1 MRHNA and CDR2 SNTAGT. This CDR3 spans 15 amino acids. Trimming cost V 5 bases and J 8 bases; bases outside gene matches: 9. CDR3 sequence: CASSRSGGAGDEQFF. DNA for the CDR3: TGTGCCAGCAGTAGGAGCGGGGGGGCTGGCGATGAGCAGTTCTTC.

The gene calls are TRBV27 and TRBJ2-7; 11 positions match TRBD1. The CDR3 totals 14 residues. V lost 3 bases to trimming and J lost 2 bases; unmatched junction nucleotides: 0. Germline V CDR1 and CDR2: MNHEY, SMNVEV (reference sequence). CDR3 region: CASSLDRGPYEQYF. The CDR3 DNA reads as TGTGCCAGCAGTTTGGACAGGGGGCCCTACGAGCAGTACTTC.

DNA for the CDR3: TGTGCCAGCAGCTTGGACGGGGGATTATCCTACGAGCAGTACTTC. Translated: CASSLDGGLSYEQYF. The chain combines TRBV5-5 with TRBJ2-7; a weak D match, TRBD2 (6 bases). The CDR3 has 15 residues. V lost 0 bases and J lost 1, with 11 bases in between. Germline CDR1 SGHKS, CDR2 YYEKEE (reference sequence).

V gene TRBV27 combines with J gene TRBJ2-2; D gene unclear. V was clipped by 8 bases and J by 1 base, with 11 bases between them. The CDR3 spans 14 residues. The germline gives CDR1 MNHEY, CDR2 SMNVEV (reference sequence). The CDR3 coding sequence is TGTGCCAGCGCGAGCCTCGTGAACACCGGGGAGCTGTTTTTT. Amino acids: CASASLVNTGELFF.

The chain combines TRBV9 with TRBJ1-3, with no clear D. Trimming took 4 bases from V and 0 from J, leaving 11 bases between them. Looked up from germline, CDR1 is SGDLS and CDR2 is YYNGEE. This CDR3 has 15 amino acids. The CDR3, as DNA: TGTGCCAGCAGCCCCAGGTCGAGCTCTGGAAACACCATATATTTT. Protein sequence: CASSPRSSSGNTIYF.